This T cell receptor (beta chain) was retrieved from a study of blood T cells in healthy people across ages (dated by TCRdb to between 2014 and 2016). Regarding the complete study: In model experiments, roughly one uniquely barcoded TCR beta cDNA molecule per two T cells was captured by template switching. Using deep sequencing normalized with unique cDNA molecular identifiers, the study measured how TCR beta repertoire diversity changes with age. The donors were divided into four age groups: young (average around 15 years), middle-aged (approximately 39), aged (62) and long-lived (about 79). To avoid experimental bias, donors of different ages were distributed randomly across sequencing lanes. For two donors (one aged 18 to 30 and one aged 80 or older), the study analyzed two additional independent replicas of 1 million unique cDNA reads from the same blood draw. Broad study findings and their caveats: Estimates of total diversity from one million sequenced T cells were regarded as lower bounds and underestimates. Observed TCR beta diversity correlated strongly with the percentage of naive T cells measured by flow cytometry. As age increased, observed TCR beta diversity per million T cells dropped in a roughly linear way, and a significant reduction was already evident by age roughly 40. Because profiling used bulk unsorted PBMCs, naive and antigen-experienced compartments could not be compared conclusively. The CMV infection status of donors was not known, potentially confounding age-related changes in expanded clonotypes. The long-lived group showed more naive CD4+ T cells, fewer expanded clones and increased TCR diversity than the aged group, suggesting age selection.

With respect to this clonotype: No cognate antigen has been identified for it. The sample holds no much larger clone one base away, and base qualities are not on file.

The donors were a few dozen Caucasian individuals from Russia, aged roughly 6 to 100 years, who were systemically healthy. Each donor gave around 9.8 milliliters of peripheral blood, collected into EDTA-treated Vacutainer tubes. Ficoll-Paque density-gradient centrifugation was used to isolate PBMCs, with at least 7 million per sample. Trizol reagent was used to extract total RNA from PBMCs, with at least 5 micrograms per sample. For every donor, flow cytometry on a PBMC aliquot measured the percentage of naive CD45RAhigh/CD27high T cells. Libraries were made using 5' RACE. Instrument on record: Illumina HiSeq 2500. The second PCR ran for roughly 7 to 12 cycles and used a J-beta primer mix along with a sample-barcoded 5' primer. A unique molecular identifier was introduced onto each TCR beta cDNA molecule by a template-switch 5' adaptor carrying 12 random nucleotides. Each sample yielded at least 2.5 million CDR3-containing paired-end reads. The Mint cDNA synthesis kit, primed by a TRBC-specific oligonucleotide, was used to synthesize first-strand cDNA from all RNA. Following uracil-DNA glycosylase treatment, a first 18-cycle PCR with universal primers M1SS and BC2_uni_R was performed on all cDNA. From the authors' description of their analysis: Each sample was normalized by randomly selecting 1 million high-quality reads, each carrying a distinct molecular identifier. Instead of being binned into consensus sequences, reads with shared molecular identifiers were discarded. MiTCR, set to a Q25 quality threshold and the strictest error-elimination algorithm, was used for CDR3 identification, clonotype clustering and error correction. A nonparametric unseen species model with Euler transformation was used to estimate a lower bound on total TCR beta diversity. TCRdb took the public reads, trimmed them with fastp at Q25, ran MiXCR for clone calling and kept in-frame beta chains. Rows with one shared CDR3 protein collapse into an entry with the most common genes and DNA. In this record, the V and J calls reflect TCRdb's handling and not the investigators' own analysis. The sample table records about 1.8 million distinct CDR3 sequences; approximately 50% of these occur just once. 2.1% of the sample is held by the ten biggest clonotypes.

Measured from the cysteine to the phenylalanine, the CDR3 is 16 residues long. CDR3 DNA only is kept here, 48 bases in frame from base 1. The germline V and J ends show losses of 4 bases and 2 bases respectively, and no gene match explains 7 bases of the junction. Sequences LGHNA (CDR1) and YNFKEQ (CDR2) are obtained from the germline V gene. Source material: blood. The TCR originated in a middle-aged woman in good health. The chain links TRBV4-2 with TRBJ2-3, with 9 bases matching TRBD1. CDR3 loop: CASSPPRDRDTDTQYF. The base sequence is TGTGCCAGCAGCCCACCCCGGGACAGGGACACAGATACGCAGTATTTT.